This T cell receptor beta chain was observed in a study of CD8+ T cells in alopecia areata. Comment on this clone: Its antigen remains unknown.

Regarding the study as a whole: Links between baseline CD8+ expansion and response need larger treated cohorts.

Indicated treatment: oral pan-JAK inhibitor, 5-10 mg twice daily. The CDR3 length is 14 residues. Between the trimmed V and J ends, which lost 0 bases and 7 bases, there was a span of 10 bases. The germline gives CDR1 MNHEY, CDR2 SMNVEV (reference sequence). It was cDNA, reverse transcribed from extracted RNA, that served as the sequencing template. Clones were sequenced by immunoSEQ multiplex PCR, and TCRdb holds only the in-frame ones, with some missing. The sample lists 150,000 or so clones, 85% to 90% seen once, with roughly 13% in the top ten. This TCR came from a human donor with alopecia areata. The sequencing here drew on CD8+ T cells sorted from blood, taken at week 4, from a patient treated with tofacitinib. The chain couples TRBV27 to TRBJ2-1; D perhaps matches TRBD1 (5 bases). CDR3 in DNA: TGTGCCAGCAGTTTATCAGGGGTGGGAAATGAGCAGTTCTTC. This encodes CASSLSGVGNEQFF.